Listed below are T cell receptor beta chains from one sample, sequenced in a study of response to subunit inactivated influenza vaccine. Via MiXCR, TCRdb re-called the RT-PCR reads, giving one row per CDR3 protein. The profile shows hundreds of thousands of distinct CDR3 sequences, less than 15% of them singletons. The sample was non-naive T cells sorted from PBMCs, taken less than 15 days before vaccination. The origin of the receptors is a man aged 50-60 years who received an inactivated influenza vaccine. Each CDR3 is given with its conserved first and last residue. The D gene is left open where the match is weak. The listing skips clone size in some rows; elsewhere it reads once, few, many or a size class.

DNA	CDR3	J	D	V	size
TGCTGTGCTAGGTCGGGGGGGGTCAGCGGTACGGATACGCAGTATTTT	CCARSGGVSGTDTQYF	TRBJ2-3	TRBD2	TRBV20-1	-
TGTGCCAGCAGCCTAGGGACAGCGGCCTCCTATGGCTACACCTTC	CASSLGTAASYGYTF	TRBJ1-2	TRBD1	TRBV28	many
TGTGCCAGCAGTGACGACAGGGGGGAGAACACTGAAGCTTTCTTT	CASSDDRGENTEAFF	TRBJ1-1	TRBD1	TRBV2	many
TGCAGTGCTAGAAGTTTGGCGGGAGGGATCGAGCAGTACTTC	CSARSLAGGIEQYF	TRBJ2-7	TRBD2	TRBV20-1	-
TGCGCCAGCAGCCAAGATCTCCAGGGGAGGCAGGAAAAACTGTTTTTT	CASSQDLQGRQEKLFF	TRBJ1-4	-	TRBV4-1	many
TGCAGTGCTACCGCCGTAAGACCGGGACTAGCTATCGATGAGCAGTTCTTC	CSATAVRPGLAIDEQFF	TRBJ2-1	TRBD2	TRBV20-1	-
TGTGCCATGGGCCCAACACAGGGGAGCCCTGGAAACACCATATATTTT	CAMGPTQGSPGNTIYF	TRBJ1-3	TRBD1	TRBV4-2	-
TGCAGCGTTGTAAAAGGACAGGGGGACTACGAGCAGTACTTC	CSVVKGQGDYEQYF	TRBJ2-7	TRBD1	TRBV29-1	few
TGTGCCAGCAGCGTAGACTCGAGGACTGAAGCTTTCTTT	CASSVDSRTEAFF	TRBJ1-1	-	TRBV6-1	-
TGTGCCAGCAACACGGGACTAGCGGGGGAGCGTGAGACCCAGTACTTC	CASNTGLAGERETQYF	TRBJ2-5	TRBD2	TRBV12-3/TRBV12-4	-
TGTGCCAGCAGCTCCGGCCCCCAACTAGCGGGACAAGAGACCCAGTACTTC	CASSSGPQLAGQETQYF	TRBJ2-5	TRBD2	TRBV11-2	many
TGCGCCAGCAGCTTGCCGGTGGCTGACAGGGACTACTATGGCTACACCTTC	CASSLPVADRDYYGYTF	TRBJ1-2	TRBD1	TRBV5-1	-
TGTGCCAGCAGCTTAGAGGGACTAGCGCTCACAGATACGCAGTATTTT	CASSLEGLALTDTQYF	TRBJ2-3	TRBD2	TRBV7-9	-
TGCGCCAGCCGAGGGCTAGCGGGGGATGACACAGATACGCAGTATTTT	CASRGLAGDDTDTQYF	TRBJ2-3	TRBD2	TRBV5-1	medium-sized
TGTGCCAGCAGTTGGGGACAGGGAGGCACTGAAGCTTTCTTT	CASSWGQGGTEAFF	TRBJ1-1	TRBD1	TRBV27	many
TGCGCCAGCAGCTTGGCCCTAGCGGGGGACTCCTACGAGCAGTACTTC	CASSLALAGDSYEQYF	TRBJ2-7	TRBD2	TRBV5-1	many
TGTGCCAGCAGATCTTATACCGGGACAGCCCAGCATTTT	CASRSYTGTAQHF	TRBJ1-5	TRBD1	TRBV6-2/TRBV6-3	few
TGCAGTGCTCCCTCGACTAGCGATGAGCAGTTCTTC	CSAPSTSDEQFF	TRBJ2-1	TRBD2	TRBV20-1	once
TGTGCCAGCAGTTTATCCGGACTAGCGGGAGAAAACATTCAGTACTTC	CASSLSGLAGENIQYF	TRBJ2-4	TRBD2	TRBV27	-
TGCAGCGTCCCGGGACTAGTTGCCGGGGAGCTGTTTTTT	CSVPGLVAGELFF	TRBJ2-2	TRBD2	TRBV29-1	many
TGCGCCAGCAGCCAAGAAGAGTGGGTTACAGGACGTGGCTACACCTTC	CASSQEEWVTGRGYTF	TRBJ1-2	-	TRBV4-1	many
TGTGCCAGCAGTACAGGGGGCTCCTACGAGCAGTACTTC	CASSTGGSYEQYF	TRBJ2-7	TRBD1	TRBV6-6	many
TGTGCCAGCAGTTTAGGTAGTACGGAGACCCAGTACTTC	CASSLGSTETQYF	TRBJ2-5	-	TRBV12-3/TRBV12-4	few
TGTGCCAGCGGCTTCCGGGACCCGAACACCGGGGAGCTGCTTTTT	CASGFRDPNTGELLF	TRBJ2-2	-	TRBV2	once
TGTGCCAGCAGATCAAGAGGGGGGGGACAACAAGAGACCCAGTACTTC	CASRSRGGGQQETQYF	TRBJ2-5	-	TRBV3-1	-
TGTGCCACCAGTGATTTAGTGGCAGGGAAAGATACGCAGTATTTT	CATSDLVAGKDTQYF	TRBJ2-3	-	TRBV24-1	-
TGTGCCAGCAGCCCTAGGGCTGGGGGGGAGACCCAGTACTTC	CASSPRAGGETQYF	TRBJ2-5	-	TRBV12-3/TRBV12-4	-
TGTGCCAGCCTCGACAGGGGGCCCGGGGAGCTGTTTTTT	CASLDRGPGELFF	TRBJ2-2	TRBD1	TRBV25-1	few
TGTGCCAGCAGCCGACCTGGGCAGCCCCAGCATTTT	CASSRPGQPQHF	TRBJ1-5	-	TRBV12-3/TRBV12-4	few
TGTGCCAGCAGCCCCCGGGACTCTACTTACAATGAGCAGTTCTTC	CASSPRDSTYNEQFF	TRBJ2-1	-	TRBV12-3/TRBV12-4	-
TGTGCCAGCAGGCCCGGGACAGGGCGCAACAATGAGCAGTTCTTC	CASRPGTGRNNEQFF	TRBJ2-1	TRBD1	TRBV6-2/TRBV6-3	-
TGTGCCAGTCGGGTTAGCGGACCGGATTACTACGAGCAGTACTTC	CASRVSGPDYYEQYF	TRBJ2-7	-	TRBV6-2/TRBV6-3	-
TGCGCCAGCAACCAACAGGGGGGCTTAGATGAAGCTTTCTTT	CASNQQGGLDEAFF	TRBJ1-1	TRBD1	TRBV5-1	many
TGTGCCGCGGGGAGAAGGAGGGGAAACACCATATATTTT	CAAGRRRGNTIYF	TRBJ1-3	-	TRBV7-9	-
TGTGCCAGCAGAACACTAGCGGGAGGCGGAGATACGCAGTATTTT	CASRTLAGGGDTQYF	TRBJ2-3	TRBD2	TRBV28	many
TGTGCCAGCAGCGCCCGACAGGGGTGGGGCACCGGGGAGCTGTTTTTT	CASSARQGWGTGELFF	TRBJ2-2	TRBD1	TRBV7-2	-
TGTGCCACCAGCAGAGGGGCGGGGGAATCGCGGGGCTACACCTTC	CATSRGAGESRGYTF	TRBJ1-2	-	TRBV15	-
TGTGCCAGCAGTTTACCCCGGGGCGCCACCTACGAGCAGTACTTC	CASSLPRGATYEQYF	TRBJ2-7	-	TRBV28	-
TGCGCCAGCAGCTTTGGGGACAGGGCATATGGCTACACCTTC	CASSFGDRAYGYTF	TRBJ1-2	TRBD1	TRBV5-1	few